This T cell receptor beta chain was documented in a study of blood T cell repertoires in COVID-19. Study at large: Donors in the United States, Italy and Spain gave samples during acute or convalescent COVID-19.

Clones were sequenced by immunoSEQ multiplex PCR, and TCRdb holds only the in-frame ones, with some missing. The sample lists approximately 72,000 clones, around 85% occurring once. The CDR3 covers 12 residues. From germline, CDR1 is MNHEY and CDR2 SVGAGI. J lost 8 bases, V lost 6 bases, and 4 bases had no gene match. This clone has a single count. The chain links TRBV6-5 to TRBJ2-1; the match to TRBD2 covers 7 bases. This receptor was identified in an elderly woman with active or convalescent COVID-19. Sequenced sample: peripheral blood. This CDR3 is CASSRREDEQFF. CDR3 DNA: TGTGCCAGCAGCCGACGGGAGGATGAGCAGTTCTTC.